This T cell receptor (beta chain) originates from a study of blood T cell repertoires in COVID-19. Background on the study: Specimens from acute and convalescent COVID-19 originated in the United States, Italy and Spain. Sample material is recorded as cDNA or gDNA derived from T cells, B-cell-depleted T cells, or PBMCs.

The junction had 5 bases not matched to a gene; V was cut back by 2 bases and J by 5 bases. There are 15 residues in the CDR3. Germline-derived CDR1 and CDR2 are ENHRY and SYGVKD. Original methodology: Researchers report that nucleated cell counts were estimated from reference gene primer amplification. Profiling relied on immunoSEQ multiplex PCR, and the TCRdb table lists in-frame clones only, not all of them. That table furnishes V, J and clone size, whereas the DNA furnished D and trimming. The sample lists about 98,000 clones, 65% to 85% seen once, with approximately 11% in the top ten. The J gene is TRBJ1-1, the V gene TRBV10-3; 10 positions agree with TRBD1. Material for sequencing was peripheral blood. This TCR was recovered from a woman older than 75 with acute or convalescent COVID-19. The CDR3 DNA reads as TGTGCCATCAGTGAGCCGGGACAGGGGAATACTGAAGCTTTCTTT. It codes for CAISEPGQGNTEAFF.